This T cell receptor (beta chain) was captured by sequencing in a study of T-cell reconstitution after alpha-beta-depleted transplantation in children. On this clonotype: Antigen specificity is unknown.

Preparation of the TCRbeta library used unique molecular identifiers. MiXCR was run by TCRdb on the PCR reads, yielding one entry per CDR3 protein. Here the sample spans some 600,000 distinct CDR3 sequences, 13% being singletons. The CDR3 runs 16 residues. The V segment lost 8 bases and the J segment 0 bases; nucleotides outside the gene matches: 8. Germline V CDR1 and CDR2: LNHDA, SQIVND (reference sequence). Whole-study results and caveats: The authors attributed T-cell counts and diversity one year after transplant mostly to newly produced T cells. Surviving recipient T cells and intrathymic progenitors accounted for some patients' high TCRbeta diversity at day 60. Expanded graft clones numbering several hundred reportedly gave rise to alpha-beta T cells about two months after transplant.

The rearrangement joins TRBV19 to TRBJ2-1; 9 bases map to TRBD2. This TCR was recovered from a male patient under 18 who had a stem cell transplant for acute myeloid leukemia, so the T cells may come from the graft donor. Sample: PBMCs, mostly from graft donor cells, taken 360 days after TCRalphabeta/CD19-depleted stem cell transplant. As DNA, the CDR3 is TGTGCCAGTGGTGCTAGCGGGACCCCCTCCTACAATGAGCAGTTCTTC. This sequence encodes CASGASGTPSYNEQFF. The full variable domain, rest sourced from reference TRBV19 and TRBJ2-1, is DGGITQSPKYLFRKEGQNVTLSCEQNLNHDAMYWYRQDPGQGLRLIYYSQIVNDFQKGDIAEGYSVSREKKESFPLTVTSAQKNPTAFYLCASGASGTPSYNEQFFGPGTRLTVL.